A single sample is the source of the 20 T cell receptor beta chains below, sequenced in a study of molecular identifiers for immune sequencing clone quantification. TCRdb redid the calling of the PCR reads with MiXCR, one entry per CDR3 protein. The sample yields hundreds of thousands of distinct CDR3 sequences, roughly 27% seen once. The sample taken for sequencing was naive CD8+ T cells from blood, with Jurkat cell RNA spiked in. The subset denotes: FACS-sorted CD8+CD4-CCR7+CD45RA+ naive T cells. These receptor sequences come from a human donor in good health. Some libraries in this study had Jurkat cell RNA spiked in.

The chain links TRBV7-9 to TRBJ2-7; 9 nucleotides align to TRBD1. Germline CDR1 and CDR2: SEHNR and FQNEAQ (reference sequence). This CDR3 region has 15 residues. V was pared by 5 bases and J by 4 bases, with 9 bases of the junction left unmatched. CDR3 region: CASSARQGVRYEQYF. The CDR3 DNA sequence: TGTGCCAGCAGCGCGCGACAGGGGGTAAGATACGAGCAGTACTTC.

The rearrangement joins TRBV6-5 to TRBJ1-1, with a tentative D call TRBD1 (6 bases). Per germline, CDR1 MNHEY and CDR2 SVGAGI. This CDR3 has 16 amino acids. Trimming left V 0 bases short and J 4 bases short, with 15 bases between. The DNA of the CDR3 is TGTGCCAGCAGTTACTCTGGACAGCATGCCAGCACTGAAGCTTTCTTT. This gives the protein CASSYSGQHASTEAFF.

This rearrangement joins TRBV6-5 to TRBJ1-5; 7 bases match TRBD1. This CDR3 has 15 amino acids. The trim removed 3 bases at V and 4 bases at J, leaving 6 bases unmatched. From germline, CDR1 is MNHEY and CDR2 SVGAGI. For the CDR3, the DNA is TGTGCCAGCAGTTATCTAGGGGGCCAAAATCAGCCCCAGCATTTT. Protein product: CASSYLGGQNQPQHF.

Concerning this clonotype itself: This may arise from a read error, as a much more abundant clone is one base away. V usage is TRBV4-3 and J usage is TRBJ2-7; D might be TRBD2 (6 bases). CDR1 LGHNA and CDR2 YSLEER come from the germline V gene. The CDR3 contains 16 residues. The CDR3 DNA sequence: TGCGCCAGCAGCCAAGGGTCGGGGGAGAGCTCCTACCAGCAGTACTTC. It codes for CASSQGSGESSYQQYF.

In this sample, this clonotype turned up many times. J is TRBJ2-3 and V is TRBV7-9; 7 positions agree with TRBD1. V shed 5 bases and J 0 bases; nucleotides not matched to a gene: 8. The CDR3 sequence is 16 residues long. From germline, CDR1 is SEHNR and CDR2 FQNEAQ (reference sequence). In DNA form, the CDR3 reads TGTGCCAGCAGCCCGAGACAGGGCACGAGCACAGATACGCAGTATTTT. It is translated as CASSPRQGTSTDTQYF. Variable domain in full (rest from reference TRBV7-9 and TRBJ2-3): DTGVSQNPRHKITKRGQNVTFRCDPISEHNRLYWYRQTLGQGPEFLTYFQNEAQLEKSRLLSDRFSAERPKGSFSTLEIQRTEQGDSAMYLCASSPRQGTSTDTQYFGPGTRLTVL.

This clonotype has more than one count but fewer than ten. V usage is TRBV7-9 and J usage is TRBJ1-3, with no clear D. The length of the CDR3 is 15 residues. The V gene lost 4 bases and the J gene lost 7 bases, with 17 bases spanning the gap. The germline V gene encodes CDR1 SEHNR and CDR2 FQNEAQ (reference sequence). The chain's CDR3 is CASSSPTNIGNTIYF. The CDR3 bases are TGTGCCAGCAGCTCCCCGACAAACATTGGGAACACCATATATTTT.

The chain recombines TRBV19 with TRBJ2-7, with no clear D. The germline gives CDR1 LNHDA, CDR2 SQIVND (reference sequence). The CDR3 extends over 13 amino acids. V was trimmed by 3 bases and J by 2 bases, leaving 8 bases between them. DNA for the CDR3: TGTGCCAGTAGTATGGCGGATGCCTACGAGCAGTACTTC. Translated: CASSMADAYEQYF.

The J gene is TRBJ2-7, the V gene TRBV7-9, with D maybe TRBD2 (5 bases). This CDR3 spans 13 amino acids. Germline loops: CDR1 SEHNR, CDR2 FQNEAQ (reference sequence). Trimming took off 6 bases at V and 0 bases at J, with 9 bases between the two ends. The CDR3 is CASSMRDSYEQYF. CDR3 sequence (DNA): TGTGCCAGCAGTATGAGGGACTCCTACGAGCAGTACTTC.

The chain couples TRBV7-6 to TRBJ2-3, with D perhaps matching TRBD2 (5 bases). CDR1 is SGHVS, CDR2 FNYEAQ, per germline. The V gene lost 5 bases and the J gene lost 2 bases, with 14 bases spanning the gap. The CDR3 spans 15 residues. The CDR3 DNA reads TGTGCCAGCAGCCAGGACTCTAGAATCACAGATACGCAGTATTTT. Amino acids: CASSQDSRITDTQYF.

This clonotype appeared many times. This chain links TRBV9 with TRBJ2-5; 8 bases map to TRBD1. V lost 3 bases and J lost 3; bases outside the gene matches: 7. CDR3 length: 15 residues. Germline V gene data show CDR1 as SGDLS and CDR2 as YYNGEE. The CDR3 DNA reads as TGTGCCAGCAGCGGTACCGGGACAGGTAAAGAGACCCAGTACTTC. Its protein is CASSGTGTGKETQYF.

This clonotype was found a few times. The junction and the germline gene differ at one end; a read error may be behind it. The chain recombines TRBV25-1 with TRBJ2-7; 8 bases align to TRBD1. The CDR3 is 15 residues long. CDR1 MGHDK and CDR2 SYGVNS come from the germline V gene. The CDR3 sequence: CASSETGGFSCEQYF. In nucleotides, the CDR3 is TGTGCCAGCAGTGAAACAGGGGGGTTCTCCTGCGAGCAGTACTTC.

This clonotype was counted ten times or more. V gene TRBV24-1 combines with J gene TRBJ2-3; TRBD1 might be the D (6 bases). V lost 7 bases and J lost 4, with 14 bases in between. CDR3 length equals 14 residues. CDR1 KGHDR and CDR2 SFDVKD come from the germline V gene. CDR3 residues: CATSLRAGADTQYF. The CDR3 nucleotides are TGTGCCACCAGCCTACGGGCAGGGGCAGATACGCAGTATTTT.

As for this clonotype: This clone may be a read error of a much larger clone one base away. CDR3 nucleotides: TGTGCCAGCAGTAAAAACGCCGGGGAGCTGTTTTTT. This sequence encodes CASSKNAGELFF. The J gene is TRBJ2-2, the V gene TRBV6-5; D not certain. The V and J ends lost 5 bases and 6 bases respectively, with 7 bases between them. Germline V gene data show CDR1 as MNHEY and CDR2 as SVGAGI. The CDR3 totals 12 residues.

Comments on this clonotype: A much bigger clone sits one base away, suggesting this may be a read error. The chain uses TRBV3-1 and TRBJ2-7; D is unresolved. In germline, CDR1 is LGHDT, CDR2 YNNKEL (reference sequence). CDR3 length: 15 amino acids. Trimming cost V 3 bases and J 4 bases, with 16 bases left between them. The CDR3 region is CASSHSGRWGYEQYF. CDR3 in DNA: TGTGCCAGCAGCCACTCAGGACGTTGGGGATACGAGCAGTACTTC.

This clonotype occurred a few times. The V and J genes are TRBV4-1 and TRBJ2-7; D may be TRBD2 (6 bases). Trimming left V 1 base short and J 3 bases short, with 13 bases between. This CDR3 comprises 15 residues. Germline-derived CDR1 and CDR2 are MGHRA and YSYEKL. The CDR3 here is CASSQVVLGGYEQYF. CDR3 DNA: TGCGCCAGCAGCCAAGTTGTATTGGGGGGCTACGAGCAGTACTTC.

This clonotype was detected ten times or more. V is TRBV7-9 and J is TRBJ2-5; possibly TRBD1 for D (6 bases). The CDR3 contains 15 residues. Per the germline V gene, CDR1 is SEHNR and CDR2 is FQNEAQ (reference sequence). Trimming stripped 4 bases from V and 1 base from J, with 13 bases between. The CDR3 sequence is CASSSLQGFQETQYF. The CDR3 DNA is TGTGCCAGCAGCTCACTACAGGGTTTCCAAGAGACCCAGTACTTC.

This clonotype has only a few counts. The chain uses TRBV6-6 and TRBJ2-3, with D possibly being TRBD2 (6 bases). V lost 6 bases, J lost 2 bases, and 15 bases lay in between. CDR1 MNHNY and CDR2 SVGAGI come from the germline V gene (reference sequence). The CDR3 sequence is 15 residues long. In nucleotides, the CDR3 is TGTGCCAGCAGACCGACGGCGGGGCCCACAGATACGCAGTATTTT. Its protein is CASRPTAGPTDTQYF.

This clonotype was found a few times. V usage is TRBV7-9 and J usage is TRBJ1-4, with 12 bases lining up with TRBD1. The junction had 16 bases not matched to a gene; V was cut back by 5 bases and J by 3 bases. The CDR3 is 20 amino acids. From germline, CDR1 is SEHNR and CDR2 FQNEAQ (reference sequence). The DNA for the CDR3 is TGTGCCAGCAGCCCTCCCCTGGGGGGACAGGGGGCCGCCGCTAATGAAAAACTGTTTTTT. This gives the protein CASSPPLGGQGAAANEKLFF.

This clonotype was counted ten times or more. The gene calls are TRBV12-3 or TRBV12-4 and TRBJ2-3, with D possibly called TRBD1 or TRBD2 (5 bases each). V dropped 5 bases and J dropped 10 bases, with 10 bases sitting between them. The CDR3 runs to 11 residues. CDR3 loop: CASSTGTAQYF. The CDR3 bases are TGTGCCAGCAGTACCGGGACCGCGCAGTATTTT.

Many counts were recorded for this clonotype. CDR3 region: CASSLERSPGNTIYF. As DNA, the CDR3 is TGTGCCAGCAGCTTAGAAAGGAGCCCAGGAAACACCATATATTTT. This chain uses TRBV7-9 with TRBJ1-3; D gene ambiguous. V lost 1 base and J lost 4, with 11 bases in between. The CDR3 loop spans 15 amino acids. Looked up from germline, CDR1 is SEHNR and CDR2 is FQNEAQ (reference sequence).